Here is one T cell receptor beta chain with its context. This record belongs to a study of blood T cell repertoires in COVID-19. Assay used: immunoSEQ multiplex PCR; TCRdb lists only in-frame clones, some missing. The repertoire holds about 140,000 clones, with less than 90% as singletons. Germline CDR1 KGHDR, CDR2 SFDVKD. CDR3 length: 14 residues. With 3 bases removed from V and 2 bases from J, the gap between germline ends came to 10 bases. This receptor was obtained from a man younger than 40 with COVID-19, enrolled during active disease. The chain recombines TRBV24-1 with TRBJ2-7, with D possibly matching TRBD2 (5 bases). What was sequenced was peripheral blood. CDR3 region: CATSDPSGTYEQYF. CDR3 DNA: TGTGCCACCAGTGATCCCAGCGGCACCTACGAGCAGTACTTC.